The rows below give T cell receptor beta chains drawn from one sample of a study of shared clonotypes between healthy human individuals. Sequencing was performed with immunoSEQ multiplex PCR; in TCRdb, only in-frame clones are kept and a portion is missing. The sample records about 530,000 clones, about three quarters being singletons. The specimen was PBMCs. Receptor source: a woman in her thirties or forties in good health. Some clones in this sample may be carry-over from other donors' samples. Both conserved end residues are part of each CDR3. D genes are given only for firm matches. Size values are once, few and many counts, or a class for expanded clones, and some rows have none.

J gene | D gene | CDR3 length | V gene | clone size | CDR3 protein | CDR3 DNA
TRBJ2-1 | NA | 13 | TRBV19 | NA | CASSEDSWNEQFF | TGTGCCAGTAGTGAAGACAGCTGGAATGAGCAGTTCTTC
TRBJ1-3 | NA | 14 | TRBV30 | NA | CAGRQSGSGNTIYF | TGTGCCGGTAGACAGTCCGGCTCTGGAAACACCATATATTTT
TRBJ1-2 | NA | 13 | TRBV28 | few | CASTGRALGGYTF | TGTGCCAGCACAGGGAGGGCCCTGGGTGGCTACACCTTC
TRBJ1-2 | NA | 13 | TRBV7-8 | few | CASSLATGYGYTF | TGTGCCAGCAGCTTAGCCACAGGCTATGGCTACACCTTC
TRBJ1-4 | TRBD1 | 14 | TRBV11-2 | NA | CASSTRQGWEKLFF | TGTGCCAGCAGCACCAGACAGGGATGGGAAAAACTGTTTTTT
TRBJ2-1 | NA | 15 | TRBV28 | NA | CASSLSPGGANEQFF | TGTGCCAGCAGTTTATCCCCCGGCGGGGCCAATGAGCAGTTCTTC
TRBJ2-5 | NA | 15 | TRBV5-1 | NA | CASSLRTGGEETQYF | TGCGCCAGCAGCTTGCGTACAGGGGGGGAAGAGACCCAGTACTTC
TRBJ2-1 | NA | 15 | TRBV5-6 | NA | CASSLRGRRYNEQFF | TGTGCCAGCAGCTTGCGTGGCAGACGCTACAATGAGCAGTTCTTC
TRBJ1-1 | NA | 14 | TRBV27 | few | CASSPWTRATEAFF | TGTGCCAGCAGTCCGTGGACACGAGCAACTGAAGCTTTCTTT
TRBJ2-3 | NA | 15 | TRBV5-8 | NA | CASSPTGSGTDTQYF | TGTGCCAGCAGCCCGACTGGATCTGGCACAGATACGCAGTATTTT
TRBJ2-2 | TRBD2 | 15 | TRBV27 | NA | CASRGLAGVTGELFF | TGTGCCAGCAGGGGACTAGCGGGAGTCACCGGGGAGCTGTTTTTT
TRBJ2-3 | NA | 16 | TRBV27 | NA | CASSPIGQLSTDTQYF | TGTGCCAGCAGTCCGATAGGGCAGCTAAGCACAGATACGCAGTATTTT
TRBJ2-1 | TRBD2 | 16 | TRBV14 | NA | CASSQEVASGVYEQFF | TGTGCCAGCAGCCAAGAGGTGGCTAGCGGGGTGTATGAGCAGTTCTTC
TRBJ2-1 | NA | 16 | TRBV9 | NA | CASSVAPGTMNNEQFF | TGTGCCAGCAGCGTCGCCCCCGGGACCATGAACAATGAGCAGTTCTTC
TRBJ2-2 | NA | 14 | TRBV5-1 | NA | CASSERTNTGELFF | TGCGCCAGCAGCGAACGAACGAACACCGGGGAGCTGTTTTTT
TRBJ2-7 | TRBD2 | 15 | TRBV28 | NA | CASSLGLAGPSGQYF | TGTGCCAGCAGTTTAGGGCTAGCGGGGCCCTCCGGGCAGTACTTC
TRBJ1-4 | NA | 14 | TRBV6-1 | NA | CASTQGSPGQKLFF | TGTGCCAGCACTCAGGGGTCCCCTGGCCAAAAACTGTTTTTT
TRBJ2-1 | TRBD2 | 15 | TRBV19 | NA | CASSRGGGTYNEQFF | TGTGCCAGTAGTAGGGGGGGTGGAACCTACAATGAGCAGTTCTTC
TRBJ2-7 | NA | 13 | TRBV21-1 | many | CASSTQGPDEQYF | TGTGCCAGCAGCACACAGGGTCCCGACGAGCAGTACTTC
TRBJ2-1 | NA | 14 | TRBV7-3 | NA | CASSPGPRENEQFF | TGTGCCAGCAGCCCCGGCCCCAGGGAGAATGAGCAGTTCTTC
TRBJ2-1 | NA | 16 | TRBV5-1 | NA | CASTVGGGSIINEQFF | TGCGCCAGCACGGTCGGGGGCGGGAGTATCATAAATGAGCAGTTCTTC
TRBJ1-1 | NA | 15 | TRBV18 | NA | CASSPREGGYTEAFF | TGTGCCAGCTCACCCCGAGAGGGGGGGTACACTGAAGCTTTCTTT
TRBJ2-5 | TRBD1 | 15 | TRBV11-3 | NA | CASSLGGQDQETQYF | TGTGCCAGCAGCTTAGGGGGACAGGACCAAGAGACCCAGTACTTC
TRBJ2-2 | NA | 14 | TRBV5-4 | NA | CASSLGGVSGELFF | TGTGCCAGCAGCTTAGGGGGGGTTAGCGGGGAGCTGTTTTTT
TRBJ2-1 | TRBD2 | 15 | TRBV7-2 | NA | CASKLRLAGDDEQFF | TGTGCCAGCAAGCTTAGACTAGCGGGAGACGATGAGCAGTTCTTC